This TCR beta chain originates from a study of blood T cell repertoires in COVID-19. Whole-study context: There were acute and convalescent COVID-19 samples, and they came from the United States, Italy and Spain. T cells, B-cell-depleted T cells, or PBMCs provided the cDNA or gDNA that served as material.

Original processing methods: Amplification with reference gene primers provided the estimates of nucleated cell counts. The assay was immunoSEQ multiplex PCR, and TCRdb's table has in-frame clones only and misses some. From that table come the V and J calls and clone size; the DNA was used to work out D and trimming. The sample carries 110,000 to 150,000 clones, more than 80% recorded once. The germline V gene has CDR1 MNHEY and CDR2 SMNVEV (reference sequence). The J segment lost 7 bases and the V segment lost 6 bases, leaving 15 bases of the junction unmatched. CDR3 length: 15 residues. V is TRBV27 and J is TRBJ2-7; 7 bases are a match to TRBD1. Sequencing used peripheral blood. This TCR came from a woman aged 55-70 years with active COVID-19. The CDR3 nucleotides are TGTGCCAGCAGCCAAGTAGGGACAGCCTCTGGGGAGCAGTACTTC. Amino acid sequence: CASSQVGTASGEQYF.